This T cell receptor beta chain came from a study of shared clonotypes between healthy human individuals. As for the study in general: Per donor, three plates held CD4 naive cells, three held CD4 memory, two held CD8 naive and one held CD8 memory. Notes on the study in general: Sharing across four donors was highest in naive CD4 (approximately 5%) and lowest in memory CD8 (roughly 0.4%). Rarefaction indicated that sorted-subset sequencing remained incomplete although depth was large. On the whole, naive subsets had larger estimated richness than memory subsets had.

Produced via immunoSEQ multiplex PCR; TCRdb's table is partial and in-frame only. The table records about 680,000 clones, roughly nine tenths of them present only once. Concerning this clone: Its antigen is currently unknown.

The CDR3 is 14 residues long. V lost 3 bases to trimming and J lost 2 bases, with 11 bases between them. Germline V gives CDR1 SGHDN, CDR2 FVKESK. The naive CD8 subset, CD45RO-negative cells positively selected for CCR7, excluded terminally differentiated effector memory CD45RA+ cells. The TCR sequence derives from a man between 25 and 39 years old in good health. This chain links TRBV14 with TRBJ2-7, with D uncertain. The sample consisted of naive CD8+ T cells sorted from blood. DNA of the CDR3: TGTGCCAGCAGCCAGTTCCGCAACCCCTACGAGCAGTACTTC. As protein: CASSQFRNPYEQYF.